The TCR beta chain described here comes from a study of PD-L1 blockade in urothelial cancer. The wider study: Most patients, about nine tenths of the roughly 29, were males with bladder-origin cancer. As for prior chemotherapy regimens, patients had received 0 to 3.

CDR3 length: 15 amino acids. Looked up from germline, CDR1 is PRHDT and CDR2 is FYEKMQ (reference sequence). V was clipped by 3 bases and J by 5 bases; unmatched bases: 4. Sample time point: pretreatment peripheral blood. Study conclusions and caveats: When measured at 3 weeks, tumor-associated blood clones expanded more in durable-benefit patients.

Assay: immunoSEQ multiplex PCR; the TCRdb copy retains only in-frame clones and omits some. This table holds tens of thousands of clones, 80% to 85% found once. In the case of this clone: Its antigen is not known.

The chain has TRBV13 and TRBJ1-4, with 9 positions matching TRBD1. Source: PBMCs, taken around atezolizumab (anti-PD-L1) treatment. The TCR comes from a woman in her 70s with urothelial cancer. The CDR3 region has the DNA TGTGCCAGCAGCTTCTCCGGGACAGGGAATGAAAAACTGTTTTTT. It is translated as CASSFSGTGNEKLFF.